These 3 T cell receptor beta chains were all obtained from the same sample, sequenced in a study of cytomegalovirus exposure and HLA in healthy donors. PCR used 60 Vbeta primers and 13 Jbeta primers. Clones were read by immunoSEQ multiplex PCR, and TCRdb kept only the in-frame ones, dropping some. Of tens of thousands of clones in the sample, 70% to 80% were seen once. The sample consisted of PBMCs. The receptor source for this set is a woman aged 50 to 65 in good health and CMV-seropositive.

This clone was picked up a small number of times. This chain links TRBV28 with TRBJ2-5; 7 nucleotides agree with TRBD1. Germline values: CDR1 MDHEN, CDR2 SYDVKM. After removal of 7 bases from V and 5 bases from J, the junction contained 7 bases not matched to a gene. There are 13 residues in the CDR3. In DNA form, the CDR3 reads TGTGCCAGCATGAAAGGGGGCGCGGAGACCCAGTACTTC. Its translation: CASMKGGAETQYF.

This clone was seen a handful of times. The chain carries TRBV10-3 and TRBJ1-5; 9 bases are shared with TRBD1. The V and J ends lost 4 bases and 5 bases, in that order; junction bases with no gene match: 6. CDR3 length equals 15 residues. Germline V gene lookup returns CDR1 ENHRY and CDR2 SYGVKD. The CDR3 reads CAISVGQGRDQPQHF. In nucleotides, the CDR3 is TGTGCCATCAGTGTCGGACAGGGGCGAGATCAGCCCCAGCATTTT.

The chain is built from TRBV18 and TRBJ1-2, with 7 bases aligning to TRBD1. The CDR3 consists of 14 residues. Germline CDR1 KGHSH, CDR2 LQKENI. The V gene end was trimmed by 2 bases and the J gene end by 6 bases; junction bases not matched to a gene: 6. The CDR3 bases are TGTGCCAGCTCACCAGGACAGGTTGGAAATGGCTACACCTTC. Protein sequence: CASSPGQVGNGYTF. Supplemented by reference TRBV18 and TRBJ1-2, the full variable domain reads NAGVMQNPRHLVRRRGQEARLRCSPMKGHSHVYWYRQLPEEGLKFMVYLQKENIIDESGMPKERFSAEFPKEGPSILRIQQVVRGDSAAYFCASSPGQVGNGYTFGSGTRLTVV.